A single sample is the source of the 7 T cell receptor beta chains below, sequenced in a study of T-cell reconstitution after alpha-beta-depleted transplantation in children. Unique molecular identifiers were incorporated into the prepared TCRbeta library. TCRdb re-called the PCR reads through MiXCR, storing one row per CDR3 protein. The sample carries about 440,000 distinct CDR3 sequences, about 45% recorded once. The sample in question was PBMCs, obtained before TCRalphabeta/CD19-depleted stem cell transplant. The receptors stem from a girl aged 2 to 10 with aplastic anemia, due to receive a stem cell transplant.

This clonotype was found a few times. This chain links TRBV9 with TRBJ1-2; possible D gene TRBD1, 6 bases. This CDR3 contains 13 residues. Trimming stripped 0 bases from V and 9 bases from J, with 12 bases between. Germline CDR1 SGDLS, CDR2 YYNGEE. As DNA, the CDR3 is TGTGCCAGCAGCGTAGCGGCAGGGGAGCGCTACACCTTC. Amino acids: CASSVAAGERYTF.

V usage is TRBV14 and J usage is TRBJ2-3; 8 bases are a match to TRBD2. This CDR3 has 16 residues. V trimming: 4 bases; J trimming: 2 bases; junction bases outside the gene matches: 8. Germline CDR1 is SGHDN and CDR2 is FVKESK. CDR3 sequence: CASSPSERELTDTQYF. The CDR3 bases are TGTGCCAGCAGCCCTTCGGAGCGGGAGCTCACAGATACGCAGTATTTT.

This chain connects TRBV6-1 to TRBJ1-5, with D maybe TRBD1 (5 bases). V was pared by 6 bases and J by 2 bases, with 17 bases between. The CDR3 consists of 16 residues. Per germline, CDR1 MNHNS and CDR2 SASEGT. CDR3 sequence: CASRQYGAGGNQPQHF. The CDR3 nucleotides are TGTGCCAGCAGACAATACGGGGCCGGGGGCAATCAGCCCCAGCATTTT.

This clonotype has at least ten counts. The chain employs TRBV12-3 or TRBV12-4 and TRBJ1-5; D not resolved. Trimming shortened V by 6 bases and J by 4 bases, and 16 bases separated the two germline ends. CDR3 length equals 15 residues. CDR3 in amino acids: CASSQGREGNQPQHF. The CDR3 nucleotides are TGTGCCAGCAGCCAAGGGAGGGAGGGAAATCAGCCCCAGCATTTT.

This clonotype has at least ten counts. The rearrangement uses TRBV4-1 and TRBJ2-3; 13 nucleotides match TRBD2. Trimming at V came to 3 bases and at J to 3 bases, leaving 6 bases not matched to a gene. Looked up from germline, CDR1 is MGHRA and CDR2 is YSYEKL. CDR3 size: 17 residues. As DNA, the CDR3 is TGCGCCAGCAGCCATGCGACTAGCGGGAGGTGGACAGATACGCAGTATTTT. Translated: CASSHATSGRWTDTQYF.

The chain's CDR3 is CASSFDTGSYEQYF. The CDR3 DNA reads TGTGCCAGCAGCTTTGACACAGGGTCCTACGAGCAGTACTTC. The rearrangement uses TRBV7-2 and TRBJ2-7; D possibly corresponds to TRBD1 (6 bases). CDR1 is SGHTA and CDR2 is FQGNSA in the germline V gene. This CDR3 is 14 amino acids long. Trimming stripped 3 bases from V and 1 base from J, with 10 bases between.

This clonotype occurred a few times. The chain carries TRBV12-3 or TRBV12-4 and TRBJ2-6; D gene ambiguous. The CDR3 spans 15 residues. V shed 2 bases and J shed 0 bases, with 5 bases lying between them. In nucleotides, the CDR3 is TGTGCCAGCAGTTTAATCTTCTCTGGGGCCAACGTCCTGACTTTC. This codes for CASSLIFSGANVLTF.